The 25 T cell receptor beta chains listed next were all sequenced from one sample in a study of OX40 agonist ivuxolimab in advanced cancers. The library relied on the immunoSEQ multiplex PCR assay. TCRdb carries this immuneACCESS record with in-frame sequences only. Its versions omit some clonotypes, under half of them owing to an unresolved V gene in the studies checked, with the rest unexplained. The sample yields 96,000 or so clones; more than 80% were counted once. The ten biggest clones cover 5.8% of the sample. This material consisted of CD4+ or CD8+ T cells sorted from blood, taken in a trial of the OX40 agonist ivuxolimab. Receptors were obtained from an adult with an advanced solid tumor such as melanoma, head and neck, liver or kidney cancer.

This clone occurred a few times. The chain has TRBV13 and TRBJ1-2; possibly TRBD1 for D (5 bases). Trimming cost V 5 bases and J 6 bases, with 13 bases left between them. This CDR3 comprises 13 residues. Per germline, CDR1 PRHDT and CDR2 FYEKMQ (reference sequence). In DNA, the CDR3 is TGTGCCAGCAGCGCGTCGACAGCGGATGGCTACACCTTC. Its translation is CASSASTADGYTF.

V gene TRBV2 combines with J gene TRBJ1-5, with 11 bases aligning to TRBD1. With V trimmed by 8 bases and J by 5 bases, 5 bases remained unmatched. The CDR3 has 14 residues. The germline gives CDR1 SNHLY, CDR2 FYNNEI. The CDR3 reads CASEDRGLYQPQHF. The CDR3 DNA follows: TGTGCCAGCGAGGACAGGGGGCTCTATCAGCCCCAGCATTTT.

The chain employs TRBV15 and TRBJ2-7, with 8 bases fitting TRBD2. The CDR3 consists of 16 residues. Germline loops: CDR1 LNHNV, CDR2 YYDKDF (reference sequence). Trimming took 0 bases from V and 0 from J; bases not matched to a gene: 4. The CDR3 sequence is CATSRDSSGSSYEQYF. The CDR3 DNA is TGTGCCACCAGCAGAGATAGCAGCGGGAGCTCCTACGAGCAGTACTTC.

V is TRBV6-5 and J is TRBJ2-2, with D tentatively TRBD1 (6 bases). The CDR3 totals 13 residues. CDR1 and CDR2 (germline): MNHEY, SVGAGI. V was cut by 5 bases and J by 5 bases, with 9 bases left in between. As DNA, the CDR3 is TGTGCCAGCAGTGCAGGGGAAACCGGGGAGCTGTTTTTT. Translated, it gives CASSAGETGELFF.

The rearrangement joins TRBV5-6 to TRBJ1-1, with D unresolved. The CDR3 has 14 amino acids. Per the germline V gene, CDR1 is SGHDT and CDR2 is YYEEEE. V was shortened by 0 bases and J by 1 base, with 7 bases between the two germline ends. CDR3 sequence reads: CASSLGVRNTEAFF. The DNA of the CDR3 is TGTGCCAGCAGCTTGGGGGTGAGGAACACTGAAGCTTTCTTT.

This clone has just one count. V and J are TRBV19 and TRBJ2-5; 9 positions agree with TRBD1. The CDR3 length is 15 residues. Trimming removed 4 bases from V and 4 bases from J; junction bases left unmatched: 7. The germline V gene encodes CDR1 LNHDA and CDR2 SQIVND (reference sequence). In nucleotides, the CDR3 is TGTGCCAGTAGTAAGGGGACAGGGCTGGGAGAGACCCAGTACTTC. Amino acid sequence: CASSKGTGLGETQYF.

The chain couples TRBV6-1 to TRBJ2-7, with no clear D. CDR3 length: 12 amino acids. The V end lost 8 bases, the J end lost 3 bases, and 11 bases lay between the germline ends. Germline CDR1 MNHNS, CDR2 SASEGT. CDR3 sequence reads: CASGTDSYEQYF. CDR3 coding DNA: TGTGCCAGCGGTACAGATAGCTACGAGCAGTACTTC.

CDR3 DNA sequence: TGTGCCAGTAGTATCGTGGTAGGAAGGGGCGCACAGTATGGCTACACCTTC. It translates to CASSIVVGRGAQYGYTF. The chain uses TRBV19 and TRBJ1-2; possible D gene TRBD1, 5 bases. Trimming pared 3 bases from V and 5 bases from J, leaving 22 bases between. The CDR3 spans 17 residues. Germline V lookup: CDR1 LNHDA, CDR2 SQIVND (reference sequence).

The chain combines TRBV19 with TRBJ2-7, with D perhaps TRBD2 (6 bases). This CDR3 spans 15 amino acids. CDR1 and CDR2 from the germline V gene are LNHDA and SQIVND (reference sequence). V was clipped by 5 bases and J by 2 bases, with 16 bases between them. The CDR3: CASSSLLGTPYEQYF. The CDR3 DNA reads as TGTGCCAGTAGTTCGCTTTTAGGGACTCCCTACGAGCAGTACTTC.

This chain links TRBV28 with TRBJ1-5; perhaps TRBD1 as D (5 bases). CDR1 MDHEN and CDR2 SYDVKM come from the germline V gene. This CDR3 contains 14 residues. V lost 6 bases, J lost 4 bases, and 13 bases lay in between. The CDR3 is CASSPGGGNQPQHF. DNA of the CDR3: TGTGCCAGCAGCCCCGGGGGTGGGAATCAGCCCCAGCATTTT.

This clone was seen only once. The V and J genes are TRBV7-3 and TRBJ2-2; 9 positions agree with TRBD1. The germline CDR1 and CDR2 sequences are SGHTA and FQGTGA. CDR3 length equals 18 residues. J was trimmed by 1 base and V by 5 bases; bases with no gene match: 11. In DNA, the CDR3 is TGTGCCAGCAGCCTTCTTTCCCCGGGACAGGGGAACACCGGGGAGCTGTTTTTT. Translating gives CASSLLSPGQGNTGELFF.

The genes are TRBV20-1 and TRBJ2-5, with D unresolved. Germline assignment: CDR1 DFQATT and CDR2 SNEGSKA (reference sequence). V lost 0 bases, J lost 4 bases, and 3 bases lay in between. This CDR3 spans 11 amino acids. The CDR3 region is CSARDLETQYF. In nucleotides, the CDR3 is TGCAGTGCTAGAGATCTAGAGACCCAGTACTTC.

The J gene is TRBJ1-1, the V gene TRBV19; D call uncertain. Looked up from germline, CDR1 is LNHDA and CDR2 is SQIVND (reference sequence). Trimming cost V 2 bases and J 3 bases, with 10 bases left between them. The CDR3 is 14 amino acids. The CDR3 region is CASSIIGRDTEAFF. The CDR3 DNA reads TGTGCCAGTAGTATAATCGGCAGAGACACTGAAGCTTTCTTT.

The rearrangement uses TRBV5-1 and TRBJ1-4; unclear D gene. Germline CDR1 SGHRS, CDR2 YFSETQ. V was shortened by 5 bases and J by 5 bases, with 4 bases between the two germline ends. This CDR3 spans 11 amino acids. The CDR3 here is CASRLNEKLFF. CDR3 DNA: TGCGCCAGCAGACTGAATGAAAAACTGTTTTTT.

This clone is a singleton in its sample. The chain links TRBV14 to TRBJ2-3; 9 positions agree with TRBD1. Germline CDR1 and CDR2: SGHDN and FVKESK. With 2 bases clipped from V and 2 bases from J, the junction kept 2 bases outside the gene matches. This CDR3 has 15 residues. The CDR3 region has the DNA TGTGCCAGCAGCCAAAGGGACAGGGTCACAGATACGCAGTATTTT. Residues: CASSQRDRVTDTQYF.

CDR3 amino acids: CASSSPRGYTF. In DNA, the CDR3 is TGTGCCAGCAGCTCCCCTCGAGGCTACACCTTC. The V gene is TRBV7-8, the J gene TRBJ1-2, with D uncertain. The V end was cut by 4 bases, the J end by 8 bases, with 8 bases between. There are 11 residues in the CDR3. CDR1 is SGHVS and CDR2 is FQNEAQ in the germline V gene.

J is TRBJ1-2 and V is TRBV6-1; TRBD1 might be the D (6 bases). The V gene's germline CDR1 is MNHNS and CDR2 SASEGT. The V gene lost 3 bases and the J gene lost 4 bases, with 15 bases spanning the gap. The CDR3 length is 15 residues. This chain's CDR3 is CASSDQPGVFYGYTF. CDR3 DNA: TGTGCCAGCAGTGACCAGCCAGGGGTCTTCTATGGCTACACCTTC.

The CDR3 DNA is TGCGCCAGCAGCATAGGGACTAGCGGACCCACCAATGAGCAGTTCTTC. Translating gives CASSIGTSGPTNEQFF. The V call is TRBV5-1, the J call TRBJ2-1, with TRBD2 matching over 11 bases. Germline V gene lookup returns CDR1 SGHRS and CDR2 YFSETQ. CDR3 length: 16 residues. After removal of 4 bases from V and 6 bases from J, the junction contained 9 bases not matched to a gene.

This chain joins TRBV9 and TRBJ1-5; D may be TRBD1 (5 bases). V lost 0 bases and J lost 9, with 7 bases in between. The CDR3 consists of 12 residues. Germline-derived CDR1 and CDR2 are SGDLS and YYNGEE. CDR3 sequence reads: CASSVDGGPQHF. The CDR3 region has the DNA TGTGCCAGCAGCGTAGACGGGGGGCCCCAGCATTTT.

The V call is TRBV2, the J call TRBJ1-1, with 7 bases that match TRBD1. The germline CDR1 and CDR2 sequences are SNHLY and FYNNEI. With V trimmed by 7 bases and J by 7 bases, 15 bases remained unmatched. This CDR3 has 15 residues. CDR3: CASTPQGRGVGEAFF. Here the CDR3 DNA reads TGTGCCAGCACCCCCCAGGGCAGGGGGGTCGGTGAAGCTTTCTTT.

A note on this clone: Different DNA sequences within this sample yield the same CDR3. The rearrangement uses TRBV29-1 and TRBJ1-2, with 7 bases matching TRBD1. Germline values: CDR1 SQVTM, CDR2 ANQGSEA. The CDR3 length is 11 residues. The CDR3 protein is CSSGTVYGYTF. CDR3 nucleotides: TGCAGTTCCGGGACAGTATATGGCTACACCTTC.

The CDR3 region has the DNA TGTGCCAGCAGTATTGACGGCAACTATGGCTACACCTTC. Residues: CASSIDGNYGYTF. The chain combines TRBV27 with TRBJ1-2, with unresolved D. The ends were cut back, 5 bases at V and 2 bases at J, with 9 bases in the middle. CDR1 is MNHEY and CDR2 is SMNVEV in the germline V gene (reference sequence). This CDR3 is built from 13 residues.

V and J are TRBV5-1 and TRBJ2-3, with 7 bases fitting TRBD2. The CDR3 contains 17 residues. Looked up from germline, CDR1 is SGHRS and CDR2 is YFSETQ. The V segment lost 7 bases and the J segment 0 bases; nucleotides outside the gene matches: 14. The CDR3 here is CASGNILAESSTDTQYF. The CDR3 DNA is TGCGCCAGCGGGAATATTCTAGCGGAGTCTAGCACAGATACGCAGTATTTT.

The chain joins TRBV6-5 to TRBJ2-6; D is unresolved. Trimming took 6 bases from V and 2 from J, leaving 5 bases between them. This CDR3 has 13 amino acids. Germline loops: CDR1 MNHEY, CDR2 SVGAGI. CDR3 DNA sequence: TGTGCCAGCAGCCCGACTGGGGCCAACGTCCTGACTTTC. It translates to CASSPTGANVLTF.

Relative to its sample, this clone is medium-sized (0.01 to 0.1%). This chain links TRBV29-1 with TRBJ2-7, with D possibly matching TRBD1 (5 bases). Germline values: CDR1 SQVTM, CDR2 ANQGSEA. The CDR3 has 13 amino acids. V was shortened by 0 bases and J by 1 base, with 7 bases between the two germline ends. The DNA for the CDR3 is TGCAGCGTTGAAGATAACAGGTCCTACGAGCAGTACTTC. Amino acid sequence: CSVEDNRSYEQYF.